This record concerns one T cell receptor (beta chain) sequence. Which antigen it targets is not known. Qualities for individual bases were not recorded, and no much larger clone is one base off. The immunoSEQ Assay, a bias-controlled multiplex PCR, was used to amplify TCRbeta CDR3 regions from genomic DNA. For the original study's pipeline: The number of nucleated cells in each sample was estimated by amplification of reference gene primers within the assay. To quantify the absolute abundance of each unique TCRbeta CDR3 rearrangement, sequence reads were collapsed and filtered. For each sample, productive Simpson clonality was calculated as the square root of Simpson's diversity index over productive rearrangements. Not all clones reach the TCRdb copy of this immuneACCESS table, which keeps in-frame sequences only. Checked studies attribute under half of the gap to unresolved V genes and leave the rest unexplained. That table supplies the V and J calls and clone size; D and trimming were determined from the DNA. The sample has 150,000 to 200,000 clones on record, 80% to 85% of them singletons. Clones ranked in the top ten supply 6% to 8% of the sample.

This specimen belongs to a study of blood T cell repertoires in COVID-19 (TCRdb year 2020). Concerning the study at large: Collaborator samples came from the United States, Italy and Spain and covered acute and convalescent phases of COVID-19. A de-identified subject ID, COVID-19 status, age in years and sex were almost always included in the sample metadata. A freely available public database, intended as a resource for researchers studying the immune response to SARS-CoV-2, is where the repertoires were released. The material from the prospective study consisted of cDNA or gDNA derived from T cells, B-cell-depleted T cells, or PBMCs. The dataset comprised deeply sampled blood TCRbeta repertoires from subjects exposed to, actively infected with, or recovered from COVID-19. HLA class I and class II types, where available, came from metadata supplied by the sample provider rather than from assay-based typing. The samples were drawn from two sources: the first 160 participants of the ongoing ImmuneRACE study, and fewer than 1,500 subjects contributed by 6 global collaborators.

CDR1 and CDR2, looked up from the germline V gene, are SNHLY and FYNNEI. The CDR3 covers 13 residues, taking in both the cysteine and the phenylalanine. Here the CDR3 DNA is all that survives: 39 bases in frame from base 1. Cut back by 4 bases and 0 bases, the V and J ends lie 6 bases apart. Study-wide findings and limitations: Clinical and demographic metadata were provided uncurated, with the amount varying by source and participant.

One collaborating source in Seattle enrolled patients during active infection and followed them longitudinally through the course of disease. Collaborating institutions collected whole blood in K2EDTA tubes following their own protocols. Collaborator samples were shipped for TCRbeta analysis as frozen whole blood, isolated PBMCs, or DNA extracted from either sample type. The receptor comes from a woman aged 70-85 years with COVID-19, enrolled during active disease. This chain is built from TRBV2 and TRBJ1-1, with the identity of the D gene unclear. Sequencing used peripheral blood. The nucleotide sequence is given as TGTGCCAGCAGTGTCGCGCTGAACACTGAAGCTTTCTTT. Its translation reads: CASSVALNTEAFF.